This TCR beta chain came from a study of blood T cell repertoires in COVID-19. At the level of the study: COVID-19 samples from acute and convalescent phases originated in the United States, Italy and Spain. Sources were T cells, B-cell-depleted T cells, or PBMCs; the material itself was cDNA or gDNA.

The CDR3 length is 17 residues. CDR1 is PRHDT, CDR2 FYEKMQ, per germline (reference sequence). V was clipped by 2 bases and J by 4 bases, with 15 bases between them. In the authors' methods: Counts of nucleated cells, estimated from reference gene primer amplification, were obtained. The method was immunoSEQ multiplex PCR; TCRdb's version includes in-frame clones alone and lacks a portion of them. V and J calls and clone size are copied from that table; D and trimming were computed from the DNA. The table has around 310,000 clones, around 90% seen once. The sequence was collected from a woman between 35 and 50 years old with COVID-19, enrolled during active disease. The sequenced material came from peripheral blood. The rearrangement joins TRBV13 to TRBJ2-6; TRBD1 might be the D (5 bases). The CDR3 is CASSLSLGPTGANVLTF. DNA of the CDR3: TGTGCCAGCAGCTTATCCTTGGGGCCGACCGGGGCCAACGTCCTGACTTTC.